The 10 T cell receptor beta chains given below trace back to one sample, sequenced in a study. The sorted Tregs were CD4+CD25+CD127-/low cells. TCRdb analysed the 5' RACE reads with MiXCR anew, one entry per CDR3 protein. The data contain around 11,000 distinct CDR3 sequences, about 30% of them seen just once; the ten biggest clones take up around 3.2%. Sequenced input: Tregs sorted from a lymph node. The receptors originated from a female donor with breast cancer.

This clonotype was seen ten or more times. This chain links TRBV12-5 with TRBJ1-1; D not certain. The CDR3 sequence is 12 residues long. CDR1 and CDR2 (germline): LGHNT, FRNRAP. Trimming shortened V by 5 bases and J by 4 bases, and 8 bases separated the two germline ends. For the CDR3, the DNA is TGTGCTAGTGGTCATAAGGCCACTGAAGCTTTCTTT. Its translation: CASGHKATEAFF.

V and J are TRBV5-1 and TRBJ1-1, with D uncertain. Germline V CDR1 and CDR2: SGHRS, YFSETQ. The CDR3 runs to 13 residues. V shed 2 bases and J shed 7 bases, with 12 bases lying between them. CDR3 amino acids: CASSLGLDYEAFF. The CDR3 DNA reads as TGCGCCAGCAGCTTAGGGTTAGACTATGAAGCTTTCTTT.

This clonotype is medium-sized. The chain carries TRBV2 and TRBJ2-3, with 11 bases fitting TRBD2. After removal of 6 bases from V and 5 bases from J, the junction contained 13 bases not matched to a gene. The CDR3 runs to 17 residues. Germline V lookup: CDR1 SNHLY, CDR2 FYNNEI. The CDR3 sequence: CASSSRTSGFRLDTQYF. DNA of the CDR3: TGTGCCAGCAGCTCAAGGACTAGCGGGTTTAGATTAGATACGCAGTATTTT.

This clonotype occurred many times. The CDR3 DNA reads TGCGCCAGCAGCCCAAGCGGGAGGAGCAGGTATGAGCAGTTCTTC. Its protein is CASSPSGRSRYEQFF. The chain couples TRBV5-1 to TRBJ2-1, with 9 bases fitting TRBD2. The CDR3 has 15 amino acids. Germline-derived CDR1 and CDR2 are SGHRS and YFSETQ. V lost 4 bases, J lost 8 bases, and 10 bases stayed unmatched.

This clonotype was counted only a few times. V gene TRBV9 combines with J gene TRBJ1-1; unclear D gene. V lost 4 bases, J lost 1 base, and 14 bases lay in between. From germline, CDR1 is SGDLS and CDR2 YYNGEE. This CDR3 has 15 amino acids. The DNA of the CDR3 is TGTGCCAGCAGCATCCAGGCCCTACCGAACACTGAAGCTTTCTTT. Translating gives CASSIQALPNTEAFF.

Notes on this clonotype: Mismatch with germline at one junction end may stem from a read error. This chain joins TRBV24-1 and TRBJ2-1; TRBD1 aligns across 9 bases. CDR3 length: 17 amino acids. CDR1 and CDR2 from the germline V gene are KGHDR and SFDVKD. CDR3 region: CANSDWTGQGLYNEQFF. DNA of the CDR3: TGTGCCAACAGTGATTGGACGGGACAGGGACTATACAATGAGCAGTTCTTC.

This clonotype has at least ten counts. The chain uses TRBV19 and TRBJ2-1, with 7 positions matching TRBD2. The germline CDR1 and CDR2 sequences are LNHDA and SQIVND (reference sequence). This CDR3 has 14 residues. V shed 8 bases and J 6 bases; nucleotides not matched to a gene: 10. The chain's CDR3 is CASSTSAGTNEQFF. CDR3 bases: TGTGCCAGTTCAACCTCAGCGGGGACCAATGAGCAGTTCTTC.

This clonotype is termed medium-sized. The V and J genes are TRBV7-9 and TRBJ2-3, with D tentatively TRBD2 (6 bases). The germline CDR1 and CDR2 sequences are SEHNR and FQNEAQ (reference sequence). The CDR3 runs to 16 residues. The V end was cut by 6 bases, the J end by 3 bases, with 19 bases between. This CDR3 reads CASRSGGGTRTDTQYF. The CDR3 DNA sequence: TGTGCCAGCAGATCTGGTGGCGGGACCAGAACAGATACGCAGTATTTT.

This clonotype ranks as medium-sized. This chain uses TRBV29-1 with TRBJ1-1; D gene ambiguous. This CDR3 region has 12 residues. CDR1 SQVTM and CDR2 ANQGSEA come from the germline V gene. V was cut by 3 bases and J by 1 base, with 6 bases left in between. Here the CDR3 reads CSVEAWNTEAFF. For the CDR3, the DNA is TGCAGCGTTGAGGCATGGAACACTGAAGCTTTCTTT.

Remarks on this clonotype: The conserved final phenylalanine or tryptophan is absent from the CDR3, which likely points to a read error. This chain joins TRBV20-1 and TRBJ1-5; 9 bases map to TRBD1. CDR3 size: 14 residues. J gave up 5 bases and V 6 bases, and 8 bases lay outside the gene matches. CDR1 is DFQATT, CDR2 SNEGSKA, per germline (reference sequence). CDR3 amino acids: CSATGTGQDQPQHL. CDR3 bases: TGCAGTGCAACCGGGACAGGGCAAGATCAGCCCCAGCATCTT.